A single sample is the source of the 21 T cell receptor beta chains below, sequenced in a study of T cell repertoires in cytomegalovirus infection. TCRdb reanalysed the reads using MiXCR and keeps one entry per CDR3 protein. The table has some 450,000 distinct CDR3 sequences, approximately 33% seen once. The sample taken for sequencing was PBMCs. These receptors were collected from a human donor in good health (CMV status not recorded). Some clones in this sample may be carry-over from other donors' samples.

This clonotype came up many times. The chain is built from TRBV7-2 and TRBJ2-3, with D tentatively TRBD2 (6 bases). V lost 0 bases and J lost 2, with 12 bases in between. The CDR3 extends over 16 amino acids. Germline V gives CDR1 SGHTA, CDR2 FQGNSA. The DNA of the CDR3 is TGTGCCAGCAGCTTAGCCGGGGGTGGGCTCACAGATACGCAGTATTTT. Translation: CASSLAGGGLTDTQYF. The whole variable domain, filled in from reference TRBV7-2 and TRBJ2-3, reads GAGVSQSPSNKVTEKGKDVELRCDPISGHTALYWYRQSLGQGLEFLIYFQGNSAPDKSGLPSDRFSAERTGGSVSTLTIQRTQQEDSAVYLCASSLAGGGLTDTQYFGPGTRLTVL.

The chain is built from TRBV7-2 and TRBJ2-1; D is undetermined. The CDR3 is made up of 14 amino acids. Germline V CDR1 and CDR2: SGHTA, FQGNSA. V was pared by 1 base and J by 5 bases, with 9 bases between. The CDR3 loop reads CASSLVESDNEQFF. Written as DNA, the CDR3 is TGTGCCAGCAGCTTAGTGGAGAGCGACAATGAGCAGTTCTTC.

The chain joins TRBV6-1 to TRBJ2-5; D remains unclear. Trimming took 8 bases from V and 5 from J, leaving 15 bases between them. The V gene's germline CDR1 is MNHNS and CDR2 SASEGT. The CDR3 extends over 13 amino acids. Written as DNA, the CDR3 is TGTGCCAGCCGGTCCTCCGGGTGGGAGACCCAGTACTTC. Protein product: CASRSSGWETQYF.

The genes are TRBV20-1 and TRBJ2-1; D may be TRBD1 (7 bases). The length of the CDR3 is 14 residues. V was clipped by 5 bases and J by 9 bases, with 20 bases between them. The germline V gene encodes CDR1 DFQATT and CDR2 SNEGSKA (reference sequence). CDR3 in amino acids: CSARPRGVAGEQFF. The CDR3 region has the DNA TGCAGTGCTCGTCCCAGGGGGGTAGCCGGTGAGCAGTTCTTC.

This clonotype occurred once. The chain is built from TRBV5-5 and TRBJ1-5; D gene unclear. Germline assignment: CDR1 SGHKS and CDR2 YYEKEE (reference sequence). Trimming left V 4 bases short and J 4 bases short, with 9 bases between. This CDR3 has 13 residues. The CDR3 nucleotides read TGTGCCAGCAGCCCCTACACAAATCAGCCCCAGCATTTT. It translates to CASSPYTNQPQHF. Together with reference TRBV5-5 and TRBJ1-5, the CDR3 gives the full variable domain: DAGVTQSPTHLIKTRGQQVTLRCSPISGHKSVSWYQQVLGQGPQFIFQYYEKEERGRGNFPDRFSARQFPNYSSELNVNALLLGDSALYLCASSPYTNQPQHFGDGTRLSIL.

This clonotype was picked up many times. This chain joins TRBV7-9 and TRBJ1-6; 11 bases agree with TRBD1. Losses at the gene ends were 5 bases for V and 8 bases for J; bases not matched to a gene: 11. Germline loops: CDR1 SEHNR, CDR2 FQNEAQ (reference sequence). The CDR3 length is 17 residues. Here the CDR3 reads CASSPTSGTGGDSPLHF. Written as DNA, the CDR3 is TGTGCCAGCAGCCCTACCTCCGGGACAGGGGGGGATTCACCCCTCCACTTT.

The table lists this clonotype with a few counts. CDR3 in DNA: TGTGCCAGTAGTATGAGGAGGGACTTTACGGGCTACACCTTC. It yields the protein CASSMRRDFTGYTF. V and J are TRBV19 and TRBJ1-2; TRBD1 might be the D (5 bases). Per the germline V gene, CDR1 is LNHDA and CDR2 is SQIVND (reference sequence). Trimming shortened V by 3 bases and J by 8 bases, and 16 bases separated the two germline ends. The CDR3 has 14 amino acids. Variable domain in full (rest from reference TRBV19 and TRBJ1-2): DGGITQSPKYLFRKEGQNVTLSCEQNLNHDAMYWYRQDPGQGLRLIYYSQIVNDFQKGDIAEGYSVSREKKESFPLTVTSAQKNPTAFYLCASSMRRDFTGYTFGSGTRLTVV.

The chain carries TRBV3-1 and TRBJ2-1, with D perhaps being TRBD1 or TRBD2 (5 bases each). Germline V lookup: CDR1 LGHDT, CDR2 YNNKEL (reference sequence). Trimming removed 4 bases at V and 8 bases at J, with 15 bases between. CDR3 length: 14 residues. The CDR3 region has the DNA TGTGCCAGCAGCCCGGGACCCGTGGGCTATGAGCAGTTCTTC. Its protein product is CASSPGPVGYEQFF.

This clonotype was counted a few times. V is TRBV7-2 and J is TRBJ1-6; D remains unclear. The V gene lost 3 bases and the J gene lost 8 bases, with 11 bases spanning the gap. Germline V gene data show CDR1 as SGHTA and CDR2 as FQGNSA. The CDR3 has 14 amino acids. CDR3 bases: TGTGCCAGCAGCTTCGAGCTTTCGGATTCACCCCTCCACTTT. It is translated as CASSFELSDSPLHF.

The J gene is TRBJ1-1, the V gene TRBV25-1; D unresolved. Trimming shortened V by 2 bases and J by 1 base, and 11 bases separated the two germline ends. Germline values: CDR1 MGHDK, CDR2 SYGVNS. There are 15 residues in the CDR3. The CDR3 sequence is CASSEKCPGNTEAFF. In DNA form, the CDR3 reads TGTGCCAGCAGTGAAAAGTGTCCGGGGAACACTGAAGCTTTCTTT.

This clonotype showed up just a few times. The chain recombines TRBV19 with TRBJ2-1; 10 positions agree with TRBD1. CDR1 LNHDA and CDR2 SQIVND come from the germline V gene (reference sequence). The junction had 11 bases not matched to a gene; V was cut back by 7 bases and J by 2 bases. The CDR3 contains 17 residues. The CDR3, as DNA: TGTGCCAGTACCCCATGGGGAGGACAGGGGGCCTACAATGAGCAGTTCTTC. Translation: CASTPWGGQGAYNEQFF.

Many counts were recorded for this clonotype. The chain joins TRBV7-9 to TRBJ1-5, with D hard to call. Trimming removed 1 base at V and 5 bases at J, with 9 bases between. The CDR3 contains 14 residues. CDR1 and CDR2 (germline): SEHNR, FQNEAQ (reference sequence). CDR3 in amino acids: CASSLDWEYQPQHF. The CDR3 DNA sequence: TGTGCCAGCAGCTTAGACTGGGAGTATCAGCCCCAGCATTTT.

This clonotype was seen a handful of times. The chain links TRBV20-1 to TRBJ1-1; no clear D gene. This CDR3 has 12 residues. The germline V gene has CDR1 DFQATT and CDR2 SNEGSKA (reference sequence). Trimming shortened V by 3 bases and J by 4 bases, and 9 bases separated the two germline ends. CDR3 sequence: CSASKGGTEAFF. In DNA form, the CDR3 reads TGCAGTGCTAGTAAGGGAGGCACTGAAGCTTTCTTT.

The CDR3 region has the DNA TGTGCCAGCAGCCAAGACTCAGCGGGGGCCCTGATTGGGTATACGCAGTATTTT. It yields the protein CASSQDSAGALIGYTQYF. The chain has TRBV3-1 and TRBJ2-3, with 8 bases lining up with TRBD2. Germline V lookup: CDR1 LGHDT, CDR2 YNNKEL (reference sequence). The V and J ends lost 0 bases and 7 bases, in that order; junction bases with no gene match: 15. This CDR3 is built from 18 residues.

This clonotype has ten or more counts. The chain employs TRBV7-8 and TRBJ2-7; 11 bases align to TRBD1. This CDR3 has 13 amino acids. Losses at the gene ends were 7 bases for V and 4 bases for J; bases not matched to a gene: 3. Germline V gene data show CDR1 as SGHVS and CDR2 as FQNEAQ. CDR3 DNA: TGTGCCAGCAAAGGACAGGGGGCTTACGAGCAGTACTTC. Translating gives CASKGQGAYEQYF.

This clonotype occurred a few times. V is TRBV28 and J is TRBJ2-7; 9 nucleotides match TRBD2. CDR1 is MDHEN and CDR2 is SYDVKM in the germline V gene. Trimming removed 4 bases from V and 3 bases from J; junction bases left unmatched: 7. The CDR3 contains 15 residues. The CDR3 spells CASSSTLAGLYEQYF. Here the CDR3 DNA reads TGTGCCAGCAGTTCCACCCTAGCGGGGCTCTACGAGCAGTACTTC.

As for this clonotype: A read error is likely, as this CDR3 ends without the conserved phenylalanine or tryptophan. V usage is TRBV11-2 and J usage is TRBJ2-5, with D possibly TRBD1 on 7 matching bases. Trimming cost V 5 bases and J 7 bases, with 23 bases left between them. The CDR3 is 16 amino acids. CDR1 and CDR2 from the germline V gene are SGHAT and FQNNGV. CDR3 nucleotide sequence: TGTGCCAGCAGCCCTCGACAGGGAGGTTCCGCAGGGACCCAGTACATC. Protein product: CASSPRQGGSAGTQYI.

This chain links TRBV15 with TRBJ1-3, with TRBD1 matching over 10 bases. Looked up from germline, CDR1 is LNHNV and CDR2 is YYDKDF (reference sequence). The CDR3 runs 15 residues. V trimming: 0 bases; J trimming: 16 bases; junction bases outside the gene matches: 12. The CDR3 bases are TGTGCCACCAGCAGAGAGACAGGGGGCCTAGACCCTTGGTATTTT. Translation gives CATSRETGGLDPWYF.

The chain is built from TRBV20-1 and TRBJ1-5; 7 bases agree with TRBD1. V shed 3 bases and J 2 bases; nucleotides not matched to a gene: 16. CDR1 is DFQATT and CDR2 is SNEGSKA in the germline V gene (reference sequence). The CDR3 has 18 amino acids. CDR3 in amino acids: CSARGTGTAGGGNQPQHF. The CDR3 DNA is TGCAGTGCTAGGGGGACCGGGACAGCGGGTGGGGGCAATCAGCCCCAGCATTTT.

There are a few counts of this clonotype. CDR3 loop: CASSSTLGGDIQYF. Here the CDR3 DNA reads TGTGCCAGCAGCTCCACCTTGGGGGGCGACATTCAGTACTTC. The chain employs TRBV7-9 and TRBJ2-4, with D possibly being TRBD1 or TRBD2 (6 bases each). The CDR3 extends over 14 amino acids. Germline V gene lookup returns CDR1 SEHNR and CDR2 FQNEAQ (reference sequence). V was shortened by 4 bases and J by 8 bases, with 15 bases between the two germline ends.

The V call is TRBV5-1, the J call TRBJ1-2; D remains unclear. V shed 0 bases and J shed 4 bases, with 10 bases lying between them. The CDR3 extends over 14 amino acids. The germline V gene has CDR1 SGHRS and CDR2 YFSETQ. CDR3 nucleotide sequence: TGCGCCAGCAGCTTGGAAGGGAGTCTCTATGGCTACACCTTC. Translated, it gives CASSLEGSLYGYTF.